This TCR beta chain appears in the sequencing data of a study of glioma-infiltrating T cells after dendritic cell vaccination. Study outcomes and limitations: Only a small number of patients had complete blood and tumor samples.

Repertoires were generated with immunoSEQ multiplex PCR, while TCRdb's copy carries only in-frame clones and drops some. Altogether 75,000 to 100,000 clones are present, over 60% being singletons, with the ten largest covering around 5.4%. Trimming cost V 3 bases and J 0 bases, with 18 bases left between them. From germline, CDR1 is SGHRS and CDR2 YFSETQ. CDR3 size: 17 residues. A word on this clone: Its antigen is as yet unknown.

The sequencing here drew on blood, taken before dendritic cell vaccination. The chain uses TRBV5-1 and TRBJ1-1; tentatively, D is TRBD1 (5 bases). The clonotype was recovered from a human donor with glioblastoma. The CDR3 nucleotides read TGCGCCAGCAGCTCATCCAGGGTGGGTCCCATGAACACTGAAGCTTTCTTT. Translating gives CASSSSRVGPMNTEAFF.